This paragraph reports one T cell receptor beta chain. Profiled with immunoSEQ multiplex PCR; TCRdb holds only in-frame clones, not every one. This repertoire shows 57,000 or so clones, around four fifths found once; its top ten account for 5.3%. This record comes from a study of blood T cell repertoires in COVID-19. The sequenced sample was peripheral blood. The source of this sequence is a man between 65 and 79 years old with acute or convalescent COVID-19.

The CDR3 region has the DNA TGTGCCAGCTCTTCGGGGGGGACTAACATCTTCGAGCAGTTCTTC. Residues: CASSSGGTNIFEQFF. This chain uses TRBV2 with TRBJ2-1; 8 positions agree with TRBD2. CDR3 length equals 15 residues. With V trimmed by 8 bases and J by 10 bases, 16 bases remained unmatched. Germline V gives CDR1 SNHLY, CDR2 FYNNEI.